The next 9 T cell receptor beta chains were all read from a single sample in a study of T cells after yellow fever vaccination. MiXCR, run by TCRdb on the 5' RACE reads, gives a single entry per CDR3 protein. Of a few hundred thousand distinct CDR3 sequences in the sample, roughly 8% are singletons; the top ten hold approximately 16%. The source was PBMCs, collected more than 40 days after the first yellow fever vaccination. The source of these receptors is a man aged 18 to 35 who received the YFV17D yellow fever vaccine.

There are a few counts of this clonotype. The chain links TRBV6-5 to TRBJ1-2; D remains unclear. The germline V gene encodes CDR1 MNHEY and CDR2 SVGAGI. The CDR3 totals 15 residues. V lost 2 bases and J 4 bases, leaving 14 bases between the germline ends. CDR3 coding DNA: TGTGCCAGCAGTTACCCCGCAGATACCGTCTATGGCTACACCTTC. Protein sequence: CASSYPADTVYGYTF.

In this sample, this clonotype turned up many times. This rearrangement joins TRBV12-3 or TRBV12-4 to TRBJ2-2; D is ambiguous. The CDR3 is made up of 15 amino acids. V dropped 6 bases and J dropped 5 bases, with 16 bases sitting between them. CDR3 bases: TGTGCCAGCAGCCCGCCCCCAGGAGAAACCGGGGAGCTGTTTTTT. It yields the protein CASSPPPGETGELFF.

This clonotype showed up just a few times. This chain uses TRBV20-1 with TRBJ1-2; D perhaps matches TRBD1 (5 bases). Trimming took off 0 bases at V and 6 bases at J, with 8 bases between the two ends. This CDR3 contains 12 residues. Germline V gene data show CDR1 as DFQATT and CDR2 as SNEGSKA (reference sequence). The CDR3 DNA reads as TGCAGTGCTAGAGATCTGGGGGATGGCTACACCTTC. Encoded protein: CSARDLGDGYTF.

This clonotype was observed a handful of times. J is TRBJ1-1 and V is TRBV13; D is undetermined. Germline CDR1 reads PRHDT; CDR2 reads FYEKMQ (reference sequence). The CDR3 sequence is 13 residues long. V was clipped by 4 bases and J by 4 bases, with 10 bases between them. This CDR3 reads CASSYRESTEAFF. Here the CDR3 DNA reads TGTGCCAGCAGCTACCGGGAATCCACTGAAGCTTTCTTT. Full variable domain (remainder filled in from reference TRBV13 and TRBJ1-1): AAGVIQSPRHLIKEKRETATLKCYPIPRHDTVYWYQQGPGQDPQFLISFYEKMQSDKGSIPDRFSAQQFSDYHSELNMSSLELGDSALYFCASSYRESTEAFFGQGTRLTVV.

The chain uses TRBV7-3 and TRBJ2-2; 9 nucleotides align to TRBD1. Germline V lookup: CDR1 SGHTA, CDR2 FQGTGA. This CDR3 region has 15 residues. The trim removed 5 bases at V and 5 bases at J, leaving 6 bases unmatched. CDR3 nucleotide sequence: TGTGCCAGCAGCCTACAGGGGGCGGGGACCGGGGAGCTGTTTTTT. It is translated as CASSLQGAGTGELFF.

Only a few counts were recorded for this clonotype. The J gene is TRBJ2-4, the V gene TRBV5-1, with 8 bases matching TRBD1. Germline CDR1 and CDR2: SGHRS and YFSETQ. The CDR3 sequence is 16 residues long. V trimming: 0 bases; J trimming: 8 bases; junction bases outside the gene matches: 10. DNA for the CDR3: TGCGCCAGCAGCTTGGCCAGTACAGGGGGGCGAGACATTCAGTACTTC. It encodes CASSLASTGGRDIQYF.

The rearrangement joins TRBV7-6 to TRBJ2-5; D is tentatively TRBD1 or TRBD2 (5 bases each). This CDR3 is 14 amino acids long. Trimming left V 2 bases short and J 2 bases short, with 9 bases between. Germline CDR1 is SGHVS and CDR2 is FNYEAQ. The CDR3 here is CASSLMWGQETQYF. The CDR3 nucleotides are TGTGCCAGCAGCTTAATGTGGGGGCAAGAGACCCAGTACTTC.

This clonotype has just a few counts. The chain joins TRBV10-3 to TRBJ2-7, with TRBD1 as a possible D gene (5 bases). Germline loops: CDR1 ENHRY, CDR2 SYGVKD. The CDR3 totals 12 residues. Trimming cost V 5 bases and J 1 base, with 6 bases left between them. CDR3 sequence reads: CAISRQSYEQYF. DNA for the CDR3: TGTGCCATCAGTAGACAGTCCTACGAGCAGTACTTC.

The J gene is TRBJ1-2, the V gene TRBV2; no reliable D call. The ends were cut back, 7 bases at V and 4 bases at J, with 7 bases in the middle. Germline CDR1 reads SNHLY; CDR2 reads FYNNEI. This CDR3 spans 11 amino acids. The CDR3 DNA sequence: TGTGCCAGCATTACAGTCTATGGCTACACCTTC. Amino acid sequence: CASITVYGYTF.